These T cell receptor beta chains were read from a single sample in a study of blood T cell repertoires in COVID-19. Repertoires were generated with immunoSEQ multiplex PCR, while TCRdb's copy carries only in-frame clones and drops some. The table has about 170,000 clones, 84% seen once. The sample consisted of PBMCs or T cells enriched from blood (not recorded which). The receptors here all came from a man aged 45-65 years who had recovered from COVID-19. The CDR3 runs from the conserved cysteine through the conserved F or W. The D gene is left open where the match is weak. Expanded clones are given a class, and other clones once, few, many or no size at all.

v_gene: TRBV6-1
len: 16
d_gene: TRBD1
abundance: few
j_gene: TRBJ1-5
CDR3aa: CASSAQGQGSNQPQHF
CDR3nt: TGTGCCAGCAGTGCCCAGGGACAGGGTAGCAATCAGCCCCAGCATTTT

v_gene: TRBV29-1
len: 13
d_gene: TRBD1
abundance: .
j_gene: TRBJ1-4
CDR3aa: CSARTGSHEKLFF
CDR3nt: TGCAGCGCCCGGACAGGGAGTCATGAAAAACTGTTTTTT

v_gene: TRBV7-9
len: 15
d_gene: TRBD2
abundance: few
j_gene: TRBJ2-1
CDR3aa: CASRTGTSGGNEQFF
CDR3nt: TGTGCCAGCAGGACCGGGACTAGCGGGGGGAATGAGCAGTTCTTC

v_gene: TRBV14
len: 17
d_gene: .
abundance: .
j_gene: TRBJ2-2
CDR3aa: CASSQDLRTLNTGELFF
CDR3nt: TGTGCCAGCAGCCAAGATCTCCGGACACTGAACACCGGGGAGCTGTTTTTT

v_gene: TRBV5-1
len: 15
d_gene: .
abundance: few
j_gene: TRBJ1-5
CDR3aa: CASSLDRRGNQPQHF
CDR3nt: TGCGCCAGCAGCTTGGACAGGCGGGGTAATCAGCCCCAGCATTTT

v_gene: TRBV12-3/TRBV12-4
len: 13
d_gene: .
abundance: .
j_gene: TRBJ2-1
CDR3aa: CASSLEGGGEQFF
CDR3nt: TGTGCCAGCAGTTTAGAAGGGGGGGGTGAGCAGTTCTTC

v_gene: TRBV10-1
len: 12
d_gene: .
abundance: .
j_gene: TRBJ2-3
CDR3aa: CASSDRSDTQYF
CDR3nt: TGCGCCAGCAGTGACCGGTCAGATACGCAGTATTTT

v_gene: TRBV5-1
len: 15
d_gene: .
abundance: .
j_gene: TRBJ1-2
CDR3aa: CASSLSQGLNYGYTF
CDR3nt: TGCGCCAGCAGCTTAAGTCAGGGCCTGAACTATGGCTACACCTTC

v_gene: TRBV28
len: 13
d_gene: .
abundance: .
j_gene: TRBJ1-2
CDR3aa: CASSLSRSYGYTF
CDR3nt: TGTGCCAGCAGTTTAAGTCGGAGCTATGGCTACACCTTC

v_gene: TRBV5-1
len: 15
d_gene: .
abundance: .
j_gene: TRBJ1-4
CDR3aa: CASSLATGSGEKLFF
CDR3nt: TGCGCCAGCAGCTTGGCCACAGGGTCCGGCGAAAAACTGTTTTTT

v_gene: TRBV2
len: 14
d_gene: TRBD1
abundance: .
j_gene: TRBJ1-5
CDR3aa: CASSPDRGWQPQHF
CDR3nt: TGTGCCAGCAGCCCGGACAGGGGGTGGCAGCCCCAGCATTTT

v_gene: TRBV27
len: 14
d_gene: TRBD1
abundance: once
j_gene: TRBJ1-2
CDR3aa: CASSLQGAFNGYTF
CDR3nt: TGTGCCAGCAGTCTTCAGGGGGCGTTTAATGGCTACACCTTC

v_gene: TRBV5-8
len: 15
d_gene: .
abundance: .
j_gene: TRBJ2-2
CDR3aa: CASSRTRPYTGELFF
CDR3nt: TGTGCCAGCAGCCGGACAAGGCCTTACACCGGGGAGCTGTTTTTT

v_gene: TRBV9
len: 14
d_gene: .
abundance: .
j_gene: TRBJ2-1
CDR3aa: CASSVAGVGNEQFF
CDR3nt: TGTGCCAGCAGCGTAGCGGGGGTAGGTAATGAGCAGTTCTTC

v_gene: TRBV5-3
len: 16
d_gene: TRBD1
abundance: few
j_gene: TRBJ2-7
CDR3aa: CARSWPETGSSYEQYF
CDR3nt: TGTGCCAGAAGCTGGCCCGAGACAGGGTCGTCCTACGAGCAGTACTTC

v_gene: TRBV5-1
len: 20
d_gene: TRBD2
abundance: .
j_gene: TRBJ2-3
CDR3aa: CASSPRIYGRLAGGEDTQYF
CDR3nt: TGCGCCAGCAGCCCCCGAATTTACGGCCGACTAGCGGGGGGAGAAGATACGCAGTATTTT

v_gene: TRBV10-3
len: 15
d_gene: TRBD1
abundance: .
j_gene: TRBJ1-2
CDR3aa: CAISDGQGVVDGYTF
CDR3nt: TGTGCCATCAGTGATGGCCAGGGGGTAGTGGATGGCTACACCTTC

v_gene: TRBV30
len: 15
d_gene: .
abundance: .
j_gene: TRBJ1-1
CDR3aa: CAWTGGFALNTEAFF
CDR3nt: TGTGCCTGGACAGGAGGGTTTGCCCTGAACACTGAAGCTTTCTTT

v_gene: TRBV2
len: 17
d_gene: TRBD1
abundance: .
j_gene: TRBJ1-5
CDR3aa: CASARGQGAPSNQPQHF
CDR3nt: TGTGCCAGCGCAAGGGGGCAGGGGGCACCCTCAAATCAGCCCCAGCATTTT

v_gene: TRBV7-2
len: 12
d_gene: .
abundance: many
j_gene: TRBJ2-7
CDR3aa: CASSVSSYEQYF
CDR3nt: TGTGCCAGCAGCGTGAGCTCCTACGAGCAGTACTTC